Reported below is one TCR beta chain. Antigen specificity is unknown. The missing conserved phenylalanine or tryptophan at the end of this CDR3 makes a read error likely. This CDR3 contains 12 residues. The germline gives CDR1 SGHAT, CDR2 FQDESV (reference sequence). With 4 bases removed from V and 13 bases from J, the gap between germline ends came to 14 bases. This entry comes from a study of tumor-infiltrating lymphocytes in primary liver carcinoma. The study, taken as a whole, reports: A significantly higher top-250-clone fraction was recorded for tumors than for blood (p = 0.039). Just about 7-25% of leading clones were found in every one of five regions.

From around 530 ng of total RNA, TCR beta-specific cDNA was reverse-transcribed using a constant-region primer. It was through three nested multiplex PCR rounds of slightly modified ARM-PCR that TCR beta libraries arose. The first two PCR rounds, nine to ten cycles each, used TRBV1-TRBV30 forward primers and a C-beta reverse primer. Via MiXCR, TCRdb re-called the multiplex PCR reads, giving one row per CDR3 protein. The table records 100,000 to 150,000 distinct CDR3 sequences, 60% to 75% of them present only once. RNA and DNA were co-extracted from about 19-30 mg of unsorted bulk tissue. Each tumor was sampled at four poles and its centre. Over 80% of the cells in every tumor sample were viable tumor cells.

This clonotype originated in a woman aged 55-70 years with primary liver carcinoma and hepatitis B virus infection. Sequences were obtained from liver tumor tissue from sampling region 3. The sample's subset: tumor region T3, left-lateral pole. The chain recombines TRBV11-1 with TRBJ2-1, with D perhaps TRBD2 (5 bases). Here the CDR3 reads CASSSPGGVQFS. The CDR3 DNA reads as TGTGCCAGCAGCTCCCCCGGAGGCGTTCAGTTCTCT.